These T cell receptor beta chains were read from a single sample in a study of siplizumab effects on memory and regulatory T cells. Their recognized antigens are unknown. Repertoires were generated with immunoSEQ multiplex PCR, while TCRdb's copy carries only in-frame clones and drops some. The data show around 13,000 clones, roughly 43% seen once. Input material: CFSE-low (dividing) CD8+ T cells sorted from an allogeneic mixed lymphocyte reaction. The receptors here all came from a human donor in good health; the cells came from an allogeneic mixed lymphocyte reaction. Both conserved end residues are trimmed from each CDR3.

>TRBV5-6|TRBJ1-1
ASSYITVREAF
>TRBV5-1|NA
ASSWRDGTFSYEQY
>TRBV5-6|TRBJ2-3
ASSWTSGMRDTQY
>TRBV2|TRBJ2-4
ASSEGSPGGGRVQY
>TRBV7-8|TRBJ2-7
ASSLGPYSYEQY
>TRBV19|TRBJ1-1
ASSIDRGAMNTEAF
>TRBV6-5|TRBJ1-2
ASTGTAGPYGGYT
>TRBV7-2|TRBJ1-5
ASSLALGVQPQH
>TRBV7-7|TRBJ2-5
ASSLGPGQIETQY
>TRBV6-5|TRBJ1-6
ASSYSGASHSPLH
>TRBV10-3|TRBJ1-2
AISWEPNYGYT